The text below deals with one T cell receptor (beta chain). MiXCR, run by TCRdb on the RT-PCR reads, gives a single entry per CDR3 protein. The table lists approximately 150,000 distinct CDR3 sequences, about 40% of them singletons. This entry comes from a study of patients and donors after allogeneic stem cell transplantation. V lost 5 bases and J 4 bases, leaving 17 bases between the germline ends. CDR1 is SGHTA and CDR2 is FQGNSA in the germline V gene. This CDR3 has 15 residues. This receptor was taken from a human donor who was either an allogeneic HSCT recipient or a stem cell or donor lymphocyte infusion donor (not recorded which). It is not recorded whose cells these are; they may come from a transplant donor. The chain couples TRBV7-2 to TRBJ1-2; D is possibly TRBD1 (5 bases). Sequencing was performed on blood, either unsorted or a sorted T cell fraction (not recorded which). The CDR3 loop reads CASSPEVTDTYGYTF. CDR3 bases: TGTGCCAGCAGCCCAGAGGTGACAGACACCTATGGCTACACCTTC. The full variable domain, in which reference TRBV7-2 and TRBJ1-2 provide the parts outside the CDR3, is GAGVSQSPSNKVTEKGKDVELRCDPISGHTALYWYRQSLGQGLEFLIYFQGNSAPDKSGLPSDRFSAERTGGSVSTLTIQRTQQEDSAVYLCASSPEVTDTYGYTFGSGTRLTVV.